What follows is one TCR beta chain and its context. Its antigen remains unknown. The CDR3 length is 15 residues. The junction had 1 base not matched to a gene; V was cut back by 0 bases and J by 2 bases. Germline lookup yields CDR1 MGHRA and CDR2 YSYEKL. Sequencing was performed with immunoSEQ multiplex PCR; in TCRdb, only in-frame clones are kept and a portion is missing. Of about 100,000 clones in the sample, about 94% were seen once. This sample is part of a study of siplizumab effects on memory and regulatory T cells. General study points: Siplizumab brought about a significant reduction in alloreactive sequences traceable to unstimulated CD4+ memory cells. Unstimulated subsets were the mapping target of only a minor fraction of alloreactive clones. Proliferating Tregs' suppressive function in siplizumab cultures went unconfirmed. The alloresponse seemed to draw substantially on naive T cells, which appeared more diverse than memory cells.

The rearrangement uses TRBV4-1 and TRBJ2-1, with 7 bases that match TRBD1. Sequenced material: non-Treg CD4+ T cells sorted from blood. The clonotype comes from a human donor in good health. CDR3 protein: CASSQEGGAYNEQFF. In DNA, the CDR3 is TGCGCCAGCAGCCAAGAAGGGGGCGCCTACAATGAGCAGTTCTTC.